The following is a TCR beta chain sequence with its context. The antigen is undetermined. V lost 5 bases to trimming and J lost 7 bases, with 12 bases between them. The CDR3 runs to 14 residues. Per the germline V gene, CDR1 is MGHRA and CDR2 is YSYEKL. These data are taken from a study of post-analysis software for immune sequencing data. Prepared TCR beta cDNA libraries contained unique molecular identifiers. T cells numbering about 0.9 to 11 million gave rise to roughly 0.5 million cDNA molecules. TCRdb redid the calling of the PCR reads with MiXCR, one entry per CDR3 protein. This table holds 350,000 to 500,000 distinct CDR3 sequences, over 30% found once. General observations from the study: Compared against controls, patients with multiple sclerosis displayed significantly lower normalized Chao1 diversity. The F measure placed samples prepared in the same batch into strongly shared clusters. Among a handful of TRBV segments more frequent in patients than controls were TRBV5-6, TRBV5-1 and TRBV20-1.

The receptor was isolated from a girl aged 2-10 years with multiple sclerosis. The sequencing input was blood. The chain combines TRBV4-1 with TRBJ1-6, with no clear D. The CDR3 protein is CASSYESWNSPLHF. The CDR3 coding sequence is TGCGCCAGCAGCTATGAGAGTTGGAATTCACCCCTCCACTTT.